A single sample is the source of the 2 T cell receptor beta chains below, sequenced in a study of post-analysis software for immune sequencing data. The antigens of these receptors remain unknown. Every TCR beta cDNA library bore unique molecular identifiers. TCRdb re-derived calls from the PCR reads in MiXCR, one entry per CDR3 protein. The repertoire holds 430,000 or so distinct CDR3 sequences, with 30% to 45% as singletons. Study-level results: Elevated frequency relative to controls characterized four to six TRBV segments in patients, TRBV5-6, TRBV5-1 and TRBV20-1 among them.

The sequencing sample was made of blood. These receptor sequences come from a girl aged 2-10 years with multiple sclerosis.

Only a few counts were recorded for this clonotype. J is TRBJ1-1 and V is TRBV5-6, with 7 bases that match TRBD1. The CDR3 runs 14 residues. Germline CDR1 is SGHDT and CDR2 is YYEEEE. V trimming: 4 bases; J trimming: 0 bases; junction bases outside the gene matches: 3. The CDR3 DNA follows: TGTGCCAGCAGCCGGGGACAGCTGAACACTGAAGCTTTCTTT. Its translation is CASSRGQLNTEAFF. Full variable domain (outside the CDR3, taken from reference TRBV5-6 and TRBJ1-1): DAGVTQSPTHLIKTRGQQVTLRCSPKSGHDTVSWYQQALGQGPQFIFQYYEEEERQRGNFPDRFSGHQFPNYSSELNVNALLLGDSALYLCASSRGQLNTEAFFGQGTRLTVV.

This sequence joins TRBV6-1 and TRBJ2-1, with 8 bases identical to TRBD1. CDR1 MNHNS and CDR2 SASEGT come from the germline V gene. Unmatched junction bases numbered 18, after V lost 2 bases and J lost 9 bases. This CDR3 has 18 amino acids. This CDR3 is CASSEFREQGEARGEQFF. In DNA, the CDR3 is TGTGCCAGCAGTGAATTTCGGGAACAGGGGGAAGCTCGGGGTGAGCAGTTCTTC.